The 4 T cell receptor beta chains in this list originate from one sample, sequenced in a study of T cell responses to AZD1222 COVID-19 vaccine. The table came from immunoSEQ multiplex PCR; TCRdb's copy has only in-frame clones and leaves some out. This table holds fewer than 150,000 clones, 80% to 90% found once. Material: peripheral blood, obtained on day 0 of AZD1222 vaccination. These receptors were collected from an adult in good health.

The CDR3 protein is CASSETDGPNTEAFF. The DNA of the CDR3 is TGTGCCAGCAGTGAAACGGACGGACCGAACACTGAAGCTTTCTTT. The rearrangement uses TRBV2 and TRBJ1-1; unclear D gene. The CDR3 runs 15 residues. V was clipped by 2 bases and J by 1 base, with 11 bases between them. Germline CDR1 reads SNHLY; CDR2 reads FYNNEI.

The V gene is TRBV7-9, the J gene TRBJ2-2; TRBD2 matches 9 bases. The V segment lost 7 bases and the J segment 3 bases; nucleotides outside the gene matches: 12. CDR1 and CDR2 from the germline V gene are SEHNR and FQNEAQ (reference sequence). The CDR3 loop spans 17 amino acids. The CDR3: CASNLLSGRYYTGELFF. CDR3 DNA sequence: TGTGCCAGCAACCTTCTTAGCGGGAGATATTACACCGGGGAGCTGTTTTTT. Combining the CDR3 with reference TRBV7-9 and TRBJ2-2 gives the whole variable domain DTGVSQNPRHKITKRGQNVTFRCDPISEHNRLYWYRQTLGQGPEFLTYFQNEAQLEKSRLLSDRFSAERPKGSFSTLEIQRTEQGDSAMYLCASNLLSGRYYTGELFFGEGSRLTVL.

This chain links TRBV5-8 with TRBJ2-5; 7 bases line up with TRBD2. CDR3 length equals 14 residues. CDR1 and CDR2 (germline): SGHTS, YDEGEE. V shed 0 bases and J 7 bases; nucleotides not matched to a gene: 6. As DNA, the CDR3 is TGTGCCAGCAGCTTGGCGGGAGGTCTTGGGACCCAGTACTTC. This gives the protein CASSLAGGLGTQYF.

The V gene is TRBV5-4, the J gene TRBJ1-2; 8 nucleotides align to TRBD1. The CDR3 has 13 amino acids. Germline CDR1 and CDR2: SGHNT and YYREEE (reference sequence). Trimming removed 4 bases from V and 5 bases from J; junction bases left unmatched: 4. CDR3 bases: TGTGCCAGCAGCCAGGACAGGGAGTATGGCTACACCTTC. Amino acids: CASSQDREYGYTF.